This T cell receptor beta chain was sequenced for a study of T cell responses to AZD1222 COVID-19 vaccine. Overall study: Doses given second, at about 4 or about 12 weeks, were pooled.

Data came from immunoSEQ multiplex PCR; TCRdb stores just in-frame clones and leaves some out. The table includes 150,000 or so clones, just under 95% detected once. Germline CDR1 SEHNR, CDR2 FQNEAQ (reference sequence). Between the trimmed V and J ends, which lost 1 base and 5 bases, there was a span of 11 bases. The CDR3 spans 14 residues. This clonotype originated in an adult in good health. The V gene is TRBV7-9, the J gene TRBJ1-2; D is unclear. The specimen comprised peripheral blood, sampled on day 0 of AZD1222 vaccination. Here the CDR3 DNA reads TGTGCCAGCAGCTTAGTCTCCGGGCTTTATGGCTACACCTTC. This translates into CASSLVSGLYGYTF.